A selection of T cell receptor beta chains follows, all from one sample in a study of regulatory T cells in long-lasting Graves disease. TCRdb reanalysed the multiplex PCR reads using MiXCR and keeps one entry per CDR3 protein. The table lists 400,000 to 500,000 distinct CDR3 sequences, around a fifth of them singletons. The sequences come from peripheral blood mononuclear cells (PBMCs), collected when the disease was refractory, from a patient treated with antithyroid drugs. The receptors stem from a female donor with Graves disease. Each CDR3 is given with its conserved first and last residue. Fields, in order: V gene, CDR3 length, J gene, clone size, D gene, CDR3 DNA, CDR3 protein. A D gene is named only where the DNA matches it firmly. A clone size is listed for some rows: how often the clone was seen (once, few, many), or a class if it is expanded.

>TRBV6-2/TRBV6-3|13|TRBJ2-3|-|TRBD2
TGTGCCAGCCCGCGGGGGGGGCCCGATACGCAGTATTTT
CASPRGGPDTQYF
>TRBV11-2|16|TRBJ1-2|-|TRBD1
TGTGCCAGCAGCTTAAGGAGACAGGGATCAAACTATGGCTACACCTTC
CASSLRRQGSNYGYTF
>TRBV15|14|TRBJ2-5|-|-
TGTGCCACCAGCAGAGCGGCGGATCAAGAGACCCAGTACTTC
CATSRAADQETQYF
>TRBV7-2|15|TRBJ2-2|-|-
TGTGCCAGCAGCTTAGCTAGCGGGAACACCGGGGAGCTGTTTTTT
CASSLASGNTGELFF
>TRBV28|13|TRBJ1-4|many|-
TGTGCCAGCAATGGAGGAGGGGATGAAAAACTGTTTTTT
CASNGGGDEKLFF
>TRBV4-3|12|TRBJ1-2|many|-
TGCGCCAGCAGCCAAGATGACCGTGGCTACACCTTC
CASSQDDRGYTF
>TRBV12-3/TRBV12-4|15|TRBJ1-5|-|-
TGTGCCAGCAGTTTGGGGACGGGGGGATCTCAGCCCCAGCATTTT
CASSLGTGGSQPQHF
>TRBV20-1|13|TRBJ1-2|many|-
TGCAGTGCTAGAGGATCCAGGGTTGATGGCTACACCTTC
CSARGSRVDGYTF
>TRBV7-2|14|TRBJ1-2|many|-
TGTGCCAGCAGCTTAGTATTGGAAAACTATGGCTACACCTTC
CASSLVLENYGYTF
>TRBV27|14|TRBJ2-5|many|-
TGTGCCAGCAGTTTGACTAAGGTCGGTGAGACCCAGTACTTC
CASSLTKVGETQYF
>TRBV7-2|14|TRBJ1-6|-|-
TGTGCCAGCAGCTTAGTGGGAGAGAATTCACCCCTCCACTTT
CASSLVGENSPLHF
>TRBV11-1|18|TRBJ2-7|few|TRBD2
TGTGCCAGCCGTCTACCGGGACTAGCGGGTGAGATTTATGACGAGCAGTACTTC
CASRLPGLAGEIYDEQYF
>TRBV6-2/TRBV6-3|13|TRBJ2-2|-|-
TGTGCCGGAAGACAGGACCTAGCCGGGGAGCTGTTTTTT
CAGRQDLAGELFF
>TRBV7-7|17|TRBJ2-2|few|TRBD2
TGTGCTAGCAGCCTGACTAGCGGGGGGGCCAACACCGGGGAGCTGTTTTTT
CASSLTSGGANTGELFF
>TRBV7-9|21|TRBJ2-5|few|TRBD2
TGTGCCAGCAGCCCCCGGACTAGCGGGAAAAAACCCCGGGGTAACCAAGAGACCCAGTACTTC
CASSPRTSGKKPRGNQETQYF
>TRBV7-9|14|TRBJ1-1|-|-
TGTGCCAGCAGCGCCATAACAGGATTCTCGGAAGCTTTCTTT
CASSAITGFSEAFF
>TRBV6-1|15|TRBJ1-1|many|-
TGTGCCAGCAGTGACAGCAACCAGTTGTCAACTGAAGCTTTCTTT
CASSDSNQLSTEAFF
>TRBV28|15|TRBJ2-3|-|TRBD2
TGTGCCAGCAGTTTGGGCGGGGGAGGGACCTATACGCAGTATTTT
CASSLGGGGTYTQYF
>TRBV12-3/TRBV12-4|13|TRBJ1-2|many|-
TGTGCCAGCAGTTTACCTAGGGAGGCTGGCTACACCTTC
CASSLPREAGYTF
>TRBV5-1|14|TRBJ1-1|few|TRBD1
TGCGCCAGCAGCTTGGAGTCACAGGGGATGGATGCTTTCTTT
CASSLESQGMDAFF
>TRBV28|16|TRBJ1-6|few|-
TGTGCCAGCAGTTTAAAGCAGGCCGGCCCTAATTCACCCCTCCACTTT
CASSLKQAGPNSPLHF
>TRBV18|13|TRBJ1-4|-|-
TGTGCCAGCTCACCACGATATAATGAAAAACTGTTTTTT
CASSPRYNEKLFF
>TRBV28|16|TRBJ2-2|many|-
TGTGCCAGCAGTTTATCAGGCGGGTGGAACACCGGGGAGCTGTTTTTT
CASSLSGGWNTGELFF
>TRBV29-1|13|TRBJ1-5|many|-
TGCAGCGTTGCGGTAGGGGAGGGCCAGCCCCAGCATTTT
CSVAVGEGQPQHF
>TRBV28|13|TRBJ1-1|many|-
TGTGCGGTATTGGGGGGGGTTAGAACTGAAGCTTTCTTT
CAVLGGVRTEAFF
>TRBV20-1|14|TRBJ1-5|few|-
TGCAGTGCCTGGAGGGGAGGGGTCAATCAGCCCCAGCATTTT
CSAWRGGVNQPQHF
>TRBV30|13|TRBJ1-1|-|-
TGTGCCTGGAGTCCCCACGGGGACACTGAAGCTTTCTTT
CAWSPHGDTEAFF
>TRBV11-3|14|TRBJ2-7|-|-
TGTGCCAGCAGCTTAGCGGACTTCGCCTACGAGCAGTACTTC
CASSLADFAYEQYF
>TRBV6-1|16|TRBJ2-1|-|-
TGTGCCAGCAGCCCAGAGGGTGCCATCTCCTACAATGAGCAGTTCTTC
CASSPEGAISYNEQFF
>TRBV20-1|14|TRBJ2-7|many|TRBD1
TGCAGTGCCCTGGACAGGGGGCATCTCTACGAGCAGTACTTC
CSALDRGHLYEQYF
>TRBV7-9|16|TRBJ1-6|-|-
TGTGCCAGCAGCTTAGGACTAGGACAGACTAATTCACCCCTCCACTTT
CASSLGLGQTNSPLHF
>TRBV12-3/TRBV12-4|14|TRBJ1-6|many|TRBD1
TGTGCCAGCAGTTTCCGGGACAGAAATTCACCCCTCCACTTT
CASSFRDRNSPLHF
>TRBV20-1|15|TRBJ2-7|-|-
TGCAGTGCTAGAGATCGTCAGATGAGCTCCTACGAGCAGTACTTC
CSARDRQMSSYEQYF
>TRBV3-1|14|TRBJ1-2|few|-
TGTGCCAGCAGCCCCTCTACTGACTCTCCTGGCTACACCTTC
CASSPSTDSPGYTF
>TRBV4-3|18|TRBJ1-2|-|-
TGCGCCAGCAGCCATGCCCTTGGAGGGGTTAAGCTTCACTATGGCTACACCTTC
CASSHALGGVKLHYGYTF
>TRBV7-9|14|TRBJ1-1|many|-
TGTGCCAGCAGCTTACCCAGAGACAACACTGAAGCTTTCTTT
CASSLPRDNTEAFF
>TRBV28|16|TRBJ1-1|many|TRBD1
TGTGCCAGCGGATTGGGGACAGGGAACAGGAACACTGAAGCTTTCTTT
CASGLGTGNRNTEAFF
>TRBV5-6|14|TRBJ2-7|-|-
TGTGCCAGCAGCGGCGGAGAAAGGGTATACGAGCAGTACTTC
CASSGGERVYEQYF
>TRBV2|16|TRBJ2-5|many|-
TGTGCCAGCAGTGAAGCTAGGGCCCGCGGAGGAGAGACCCAGTACTTC
CASSEARARGGETQYF
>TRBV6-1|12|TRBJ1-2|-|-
TGTGCCAGCACGGGTTTGGACTATGGCTACACCTTC
CASTGLDYGYTF
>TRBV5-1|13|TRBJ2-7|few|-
TGCGCCAGCAGCCGGATCTTAACCGACGAGCAGTACTTC
CASSRILTDEQYF
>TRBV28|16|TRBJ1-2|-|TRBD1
TGTGCCAGCAGCCCGGGACAGGGATCCCCCCACTATGGCTACACCTTC
CASSPGQGSPHYGYTF
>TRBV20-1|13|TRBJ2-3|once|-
TGCAGTGCTACCAGCGGATACACAGATACGCAGTATTTT
CSATSGYTDTQYF
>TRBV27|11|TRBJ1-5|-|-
TGTGCCAGCAGTAGGGGCGGGGCCCAGCATTTT
CASSRGGAQHF
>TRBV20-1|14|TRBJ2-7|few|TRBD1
TGCAGTGCTCGGACTGACAGGGCCCCCTACGAGCAGTACTTC
CSARTDRAPYEQYF
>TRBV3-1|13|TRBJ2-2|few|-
TGTGCCAGCGGATTGAGGGGGACCGGGGAGCTGTTTTTT
CASGLRGTGELFF
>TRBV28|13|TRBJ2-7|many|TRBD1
TGTGCCAGCAATAAACAGGGGGCGCGTGAGCAGTACTTC
CASNKQGAREQYF
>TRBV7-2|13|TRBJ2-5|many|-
TGTGCCAGCAGCTTATGGGGGCAAGAGACCCAGTACTTC
CASSLWGQETQYF
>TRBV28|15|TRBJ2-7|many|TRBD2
TGTGCCAGCAGTGAAAGCGGGGGCCCCTCCTACGAGCAGTACTTC
CASSESGGPSYEQYF
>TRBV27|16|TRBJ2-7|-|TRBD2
TGTGCCAGCAGTTCCAGGACTAGCGGACTGCCCTACGAGCAGTACTTC
CASSSRTSGLPYEQYF